This T cell receptor (beta chain) comes out of a study of early T cells in non-severe SARS-CoV-2 infection. Overall study findings and caveats: In VDJdb matching, anti-spike CD8 responses were favored while private and CD4 specificities went missing.

Unique molecular identifier tags were affixed to discrete cDNA molecules. TCRdb independently ran MiXCR on the 5' RACE reads; one entry per CDR3 protein. The table records tens of thousands of distinct CDR3 sequences, about 4.5% of them present only once. This clonotype was seen many times. The antigen remains unidentified. The CDR3 is made up of 13 amino acids. Unmatched junction bases numbered 6, after V lost 6 bases and J lost 5 bases. Germline values: CDR1 SQVTM, CDR2 ANQGSEA. The sample consisted of whole blood. This clonotype originated in an adult who was a healthcare worker with PCR-confirmed SARS-CoV-2 infection or an uninfected control (not recorded which). The V call is TRBV29-1, the J call TRBJ2-2, with TRBD1 identical over 7 bases. The chain's CDR3 is CSVGTVGTGELFF. In DNA form, the CDR3 reads TGCAGCGTGGGGACAGTGGGGACCGGGGAGCTGTTTTTT.